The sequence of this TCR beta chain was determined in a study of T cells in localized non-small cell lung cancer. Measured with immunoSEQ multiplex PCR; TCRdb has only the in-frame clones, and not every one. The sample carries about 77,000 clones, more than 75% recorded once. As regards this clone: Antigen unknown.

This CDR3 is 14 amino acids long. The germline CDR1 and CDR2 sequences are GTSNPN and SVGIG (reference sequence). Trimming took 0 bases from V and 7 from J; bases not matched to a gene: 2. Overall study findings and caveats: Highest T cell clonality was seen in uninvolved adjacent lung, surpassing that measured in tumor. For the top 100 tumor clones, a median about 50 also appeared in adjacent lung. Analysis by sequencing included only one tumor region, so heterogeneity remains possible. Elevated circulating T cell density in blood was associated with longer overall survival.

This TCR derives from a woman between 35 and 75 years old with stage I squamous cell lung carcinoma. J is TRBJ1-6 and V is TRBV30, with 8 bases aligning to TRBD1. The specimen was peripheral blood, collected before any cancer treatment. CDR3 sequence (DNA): TGTGCCTGGAGTGTACAGGGGGGAAATTCACCCCTCCACTTT. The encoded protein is CAWSVQGGNSPLHF. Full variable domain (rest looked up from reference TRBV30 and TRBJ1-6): SQTIHQWPATLVQPVGSPLSLECTVEGTSNPNLYWYRQAAGRGLQLLFYSVGIGQISSEVPQNLSASRPQDRQFILSSKKLLLSDSGFYLCAWSVQGGNSPLHFGNGTRLTVT.